A selection of T cell receptor beta chains follows, all from one sample in a study of post-analysis software for immune sequencing data. MiXCR, applied by TCRdb to the PCR reads, yields one record per CDR3 protein. The sample includes hundreds of thousands of distinct CDR3 sequences, 55% to 60% of them seen just once. Specimen: blood. Receptors originate from a girl aged 2 to 10 with multiple sclerosis. CDR3s include the opening cysteine and the closing phenylalanine or tryptophan. The D gene is left open where the match is weak. Size values are once, few and many counts, or a class for expanded clones, and some rows have none.

D gene,V gene,J gene,CDR3 length,clone size,CDR3 protein,CDR3 DNA
NA,TRBV10-3,TRBJ1-2,11,NA,CAIGGDYGYTF,TGTGCCATCGGGGGGGACTATGGCTACACCTTC
NA,TRBV29-1,TRBJ2-7,15,NA,CSVALWAERFNEQYF,TGCAGCGTTGCACTATGGGCGGAGCGTTTCAACGAGCAGTACTTC
TRBD2,TRBV28,TRBJ2-1,17,NA,CASSPRGGAGAYNEQFF,TGTGCCAGCAGTCCCCGGGGAGGGGCCGGAGCCTACAATGAGCAGTTCTTC
NA,TRBV7-2,TRBJ2-1,19,once,CASSLVRTGGDRDVGEQFF,TGTGCCAGCAGCTTAGTACGTACTGGAGGAGACCGGGACGTTGGTGAGCAGTTCTTC
TRBD2,TRBV29-1,TRBJ2-1,16,NA,CSPLRVAGGLNNEQFF,TGCAGCCCATTGAGGGTAGCGGGAGGCCTGAACAATGAGCAGTTCTTC
NA,TRBV21-1,TRBJ2-5,13,NA,CASSKEGQETQYF,TGTGCCAGCAGCAAAGAAGGCCAAGAGACCCAGTACTTC
NA,TRBV6-6,TRBJ2-4,14,NA,CASSYGRDSNIQYF,TGTGCCAGCAGTTACGGACGAGACTCAAACATTCAGTACTTC
NA,TRBV4-1,TRBJ2-5,14,few,CASSQGEPVETQYF,TGCGCCAGCAGCCAAGGGGAACCCGTGGAGACCCAGTACTTC
NA,TRBV12-3/TRBV12-4,TRBJ1-2,14,NA,CASSSEIQGHGYTF,TGTGCCAGCAGTTCAGAAATTCAGGGACATGGCTACACCTTC
NA,TRBV29-1,TRBJ2-7,12,few,CSVETNDYEQYF,TGCAGCGTCGAAACCAACGACTACGAGCAGTACTTC
NA,TRBV7-9,TRBJ1-1,14,NA,CASSLWSTGTEAFF,TGTGCCAGCAGCTTATGGAGTACGGGCACTGAAGCTTTCTTT
TRBD2,TRBV11-2,TRBJ2-1,15,NA,CASSLGVGGALEQFF,TGTGCCAGCAGCTTAGGGGTCGGGGGGGCTCTCGAGCAGTTCTTC
TRBD2,TRBV29-1,TRBJ2-1,14,NA,CSGTGTSLYNEQFF,TGCAGCGGAACCGGGACTAGCCTATACAATGAGCAGTTCTTC
TRBD2,TRBV20-1,TRBJ2-1,13,NA,CSASSSGNNEQFF,TGCAGTGCTAGCTCTAGCGGGAACAATGAGCAGTTCTTC
NA,TRBV28,TRBJ2-7,13,NA,CASSLIYSYEQYF,TGTGCCAGCAGCTTAATTTACTCCTACGAGCAGTACTTC
NA,TRBV7-9,TRBJ1-2,17,NA,CASSLSPQWLPNYGYTF,TGTGCCAGCAGCTTATCCCCTCAATGGCTCCCAAACTATGGCTACACCTTC
NA,TRBV7-2,TRBJ1-1,14,NA,CASSLALSRTEAFF,TGTGCCAGCAGCTTAGCCCTTTCGCGCACTGAAGCTTTCTTT
TRBD2,TRBV5-1,TRBJ2-5,20,NA,CASSLLAGGVDSHNQETQYF,TGCGCCAGCAGCTTGTTAGCGGGGGGGGTCGACTCCCACAATCAAGAGACCCAGTACTTC
TRBD2,TRBV5-6,TRBJ2-3,16,NA,CASSPARTSDTDTQYF,TGTGCCAGCAGCCCAGCGAGGACTAGCGACACAGATACGCAGTATTTT
TRBD1,TRBV6-5,TRBJ2-3,14,few,CASSKDRVVDTQYF,TGTGCCAGCAGCAAGGACAGGGTTGTAGATACGCAGTATTTT
NA,TRBV6-5,TRBJ2-3,14,NA,CASSPFESTDTQYF,TGTGCCAGCAGTCCGTTTGAGAGCACAGATACGCAGTATTTT
NA,TRBV10-2,TRBJ2-5,13,NA,CASSDIGSETQYF,TGCGCCAGCAGTGATATAGGATCAGAGACCCAGTACTTC
NA,TRBV10-3,TRBJ1-5,14,few,CAISEQGGNQPQHF,TGTGCCATCAGTGAGCAGGGCGGCAATCAGCCCCAGCATTTT
NA,TRBV30,TRBJ2-7,11,few,CAWSSLYEQYF,TGTGCCTGGAGTTCATTATACGAGCAGTACTTC
TRBD2,TRBV6-1,TRBJ2-1,15,few,CASRMLAGGRNEQFF,TGTGCCAGCAGGATGCTAGCGGGGGGTAGGAATGAGCAGTTCTTC
NA,TRBV27,TRBJ2-5,13,NA,CASRVRVRETQYF,TGTGCCAGCAGAGTCAGGGTTCGGGAGACCCAGTACTTC
TRBD2,TRBV20-1,TRBJ2-3,14,NA,CSAREREGRDTQYF,TGCAGTGCTAGAGAGCGGGAGGGCCGAGATACGCAGTATTTT
NA,TRBV9,TRBJ2-3,14,few,CASSVVGATDTQYF,TGTGCCAGCAGCGTAGTGGGGGCCACAGATACGCAGTATTTT
NA,TRBV10-2,TRBJ2-3,14,NA,CASNPGSPTDTQYF,TGCGCCAGCAACCCAGGGAGCCCCACGGATACGCAGTATTTT
NA,TRBV20-1,TRBJ2-7,12,NA,CSASELFDEQYF,TGCAGTGCTAGTGAGCTTTTCGACGAGCAGTACTTC
NA,TRBV3-1,TRBJ2-3,15,NA,CASSQGKRSTDTQYF,TGTGCCAGCAGCCAAGGGAAGCGGAGCACAGATACGCAGTATTTT
NA,TRBV6-6,TRBJ2-5,16,NA,CATRWGPGRGEETQYF,TGTGCCACCAGGTGGGGTCCGGGGCGTGGAGAGGAGACCCAGTACTTC
TRBD1,TRBV6-5,TRBJ1-1,15,NA,CASSHLQGGPTEAFF,TGTGCCAGCAGTCACCTACAGGGGGGCCCCACTGAAGCTTTCTTT
NA,TRBV14,TRBJ2-1,15,few,CASSQVRGRFNEQFF,TGTGCCAGCAGCCAAGTGAGGGGTCGATTCAATGAGCAGTTCTTC
NA,TRBV5-1,TRBJ2-5,15,NA,CASSSTSLSEETQYF,TGCGCCAGCAGCTCGACTAGTCTGAGTGAAGAGACCCAGTACTTC
NA,TRBV29-1,TRBJ2-5,12,few,CSGITGLETQYF,TGCAGCGGGATTACAGGGTTAGAGACCCAGTACTTC
TRBD2,TRBV12-3/TRBV12-4,TRBJ2-3,13,NA,CASSGGATDTQYF,TGTGCCAGTTCGGGGGGAGCCACAGATACGCAGTATTTT
TRBD1,TRBV20-1,TRBJ2-6,18,few,CSARASSRGRSGANVLTF,TGCAGTGCTAGAGCCAGTAGTAGGGGGCGGTCTGGGGCCAACGTCCTGACTTTC
TRBD1,TRBV7-2,TRBJ2-5,17,few,CASSLGTGSPLQETQYF,TGTGCCAGCAGCTTAGGGACAGGATCTCCTTTACAAGAGACCCAGTACTTC
NA,TRBV6-5,TRBJ2-5,15,few,CTSRLEGGDQETQYF,TGTACCAGCAGACTAGAGGGGGGGGATCAAGAGACCCAGTACTTC
NA,TRBV6-6,TRBJ2-3,14,NA,CASSLPKGVDTQYF,TGTGCCAGCAGTTTGCCCAAAGGGGTAGATACGCAGTATTTT
NA,TRBV29-1,TRBJ2-3,11,NA,CSAQGPDTQYF,TGCAGCGCCCAGGGTCCAGATACGCAGTATTTT
NA,TRBV5-1,TRBJ2-2,14,NA,CASSLNSRTGELFF,TGCGCCAGCAGCTTGAACTCCAGAACCGGGGAGCTGTTTTTT
NA,TRBV21-1,TRBJ1-3,14,few,CASSYRSQGNTIYF,TGTGCCAGCAGCTACCGGTCACAGGGAAACACCATATATTTT
TRBD2,TRBV20-1,TRBJ2-5,16,NA,CSARGTSGGNQETQYF,TGCAGTGCTAGGGGGACTAGCGGGGGGAACCAAGAGACCCAGTACTTC
TRBD1,TRBV6-2/TRBV6-3,TRBJ1-2,14,NA,CASRQGQDNYGYTF,TGTGCCAGCAGACAAGGACAGGACAACTATGGCTACACCTTC
TRBD2,TRBV7-2,TRBJ2-7,17,NA,CASSFLGSGRAGYEQYF,TGTGCCAGCAGCTTTCTGGGGAGCGGGAGGGCCGGGTACGAGCAGTACTTC
NA,TRBV10-3,TRBJ2-3,17,once,CAISESVGGSAGDTQYF,TGTGCCATCAGTGAGTCGGTCGGAGGTTCTGCGGGAGATACGCAGTATTTT
NA,TRBV6-1,TRBJ1-3,12,once,CASSEEGNTIYF,TGTGCCAGCAGTGAAGAAGGAAACACCATATATTTT
NA,TRBV12-3/TRBV12-4,TRBJ1-6,14,NA,CASSPLPGGSPLHF,TGTGCCAGCAGCCCCCTCCCGGGAGGATCACCCCTCCACTTT
NA,TRBV5-1,TRBJ2-3,13,few,CASSLKTTDTQYF,TGCGCCAGCAGCTTGAAGACGACAGATACGCAGTATTTT
TRBD2,TRBV20-1,TRBJ2-7,14,NA,CSARDPSGYYEQYF,TGCAGTGCTAGAGATCCTAGCGGGTACTACGAGCAGTACTTC
NA,TRBV5-6,TRBJ2-3,15,NA,CASSLDRTLTDTQYF,TGTGCCAGCAGTCTGGACAGAACTCTCACAGATACGCAGTATTTT
TRBD1,TRBV10-3,TRBJ2-2,15,NA,CAIGGRQGNTGERFF,TGTGCCATCGGAGGAAGACAGGGGAACACCGGGGAGCGGTTTTTT
TRBD2,TRBV3-1,TRBJ2-1,16,NA,CASSQGMASGDNEQFF,TGTGCCAGCAGCCAAGGAATGGCTAGCGGGGACAATGAGCAGTTCTTC
NA,TRBV7-9,TRBJ1-4,14,once,CASSFGQSAAGLFF,TGTGCCAGCAGCTTCGGGCAGTCGGCAGCGGGACTGTTTTTT